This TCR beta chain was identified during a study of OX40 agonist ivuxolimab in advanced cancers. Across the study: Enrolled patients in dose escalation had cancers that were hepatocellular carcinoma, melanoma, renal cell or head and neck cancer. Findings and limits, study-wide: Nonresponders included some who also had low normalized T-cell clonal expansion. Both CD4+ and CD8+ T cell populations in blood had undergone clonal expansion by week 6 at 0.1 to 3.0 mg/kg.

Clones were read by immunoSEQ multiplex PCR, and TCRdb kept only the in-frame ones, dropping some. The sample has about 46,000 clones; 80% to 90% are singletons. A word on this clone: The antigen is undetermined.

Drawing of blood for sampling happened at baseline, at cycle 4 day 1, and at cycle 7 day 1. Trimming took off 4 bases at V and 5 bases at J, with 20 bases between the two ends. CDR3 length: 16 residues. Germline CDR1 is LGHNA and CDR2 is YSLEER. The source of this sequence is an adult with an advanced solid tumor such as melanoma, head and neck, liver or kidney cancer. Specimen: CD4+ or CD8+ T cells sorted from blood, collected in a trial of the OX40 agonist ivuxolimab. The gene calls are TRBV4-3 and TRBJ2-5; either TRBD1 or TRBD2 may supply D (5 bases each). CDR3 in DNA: TGCGCCAGCAGCCCAGCCGGGGCAGGGCTAAGCGAGACCCAGTACTTC. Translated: CASSPAGAGLSETQYF.